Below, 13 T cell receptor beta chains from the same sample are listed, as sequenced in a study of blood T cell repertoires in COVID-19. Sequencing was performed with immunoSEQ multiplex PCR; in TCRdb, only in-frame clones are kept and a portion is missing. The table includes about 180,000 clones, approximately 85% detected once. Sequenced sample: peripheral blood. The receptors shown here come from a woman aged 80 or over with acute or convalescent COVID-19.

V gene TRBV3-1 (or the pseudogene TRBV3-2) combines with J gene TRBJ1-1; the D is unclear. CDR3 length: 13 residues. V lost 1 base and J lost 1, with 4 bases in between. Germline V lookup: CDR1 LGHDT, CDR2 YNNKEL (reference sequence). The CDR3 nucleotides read TGTGCCAGCAGCCAAGCGGGGAACACTGAAGCTTTCTTT. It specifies CASSQAGNTEAFF.

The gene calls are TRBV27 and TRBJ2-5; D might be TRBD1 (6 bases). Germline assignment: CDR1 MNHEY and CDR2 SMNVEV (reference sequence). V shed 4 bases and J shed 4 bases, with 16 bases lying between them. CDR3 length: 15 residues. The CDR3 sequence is CASSSASRGLETQYF. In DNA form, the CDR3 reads TGTGCCAGCAGTTCGGCTAGCAGGGGTCTAGAGACCCAGTACTTC.

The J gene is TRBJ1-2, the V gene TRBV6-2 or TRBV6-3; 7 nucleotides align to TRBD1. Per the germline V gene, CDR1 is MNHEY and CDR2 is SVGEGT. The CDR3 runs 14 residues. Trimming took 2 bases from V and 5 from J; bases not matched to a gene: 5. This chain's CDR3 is CASSYPSRGYGYTF. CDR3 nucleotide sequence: TGTGCCAGCAGTTACCCGAGCAGGGGGTATGGCTACACCTTC.

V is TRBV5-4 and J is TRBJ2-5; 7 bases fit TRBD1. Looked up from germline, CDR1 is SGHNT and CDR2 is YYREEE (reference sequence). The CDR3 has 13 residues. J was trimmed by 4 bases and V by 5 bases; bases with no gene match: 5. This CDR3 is CASRDNRGETQYF. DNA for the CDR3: TGTGCCAGCAGAGACAACAGGGGAGAGACCCAGTACTTC.

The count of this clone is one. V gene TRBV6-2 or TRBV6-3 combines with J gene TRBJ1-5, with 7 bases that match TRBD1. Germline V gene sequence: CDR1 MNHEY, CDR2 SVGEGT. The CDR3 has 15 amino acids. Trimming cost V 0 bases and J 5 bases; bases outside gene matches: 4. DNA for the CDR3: TGTGCCAGCAGTTACTCAGGGACAGCTTATCAGCCCCAGCATTTT. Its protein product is CASSYSGTAYQPQHF.

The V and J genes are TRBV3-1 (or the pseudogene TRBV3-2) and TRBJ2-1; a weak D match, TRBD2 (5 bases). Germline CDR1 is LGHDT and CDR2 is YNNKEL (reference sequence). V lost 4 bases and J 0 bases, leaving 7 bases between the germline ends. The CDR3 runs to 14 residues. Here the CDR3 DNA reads TGTGCCAGCAGCCGAGCGGCCTCCTACAATGAGCAGTTCTTC. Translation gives CASSRAASYNEQFF.

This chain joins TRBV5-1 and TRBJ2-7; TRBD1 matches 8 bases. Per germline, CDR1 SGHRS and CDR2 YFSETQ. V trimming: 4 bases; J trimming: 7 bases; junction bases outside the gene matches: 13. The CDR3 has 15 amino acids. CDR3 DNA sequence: TGCGCCAGCAGCCTCCGACAGGGGCCCCAGGGTGAGCAGTACTTC. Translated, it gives CASSLRQGPQGEQYF.

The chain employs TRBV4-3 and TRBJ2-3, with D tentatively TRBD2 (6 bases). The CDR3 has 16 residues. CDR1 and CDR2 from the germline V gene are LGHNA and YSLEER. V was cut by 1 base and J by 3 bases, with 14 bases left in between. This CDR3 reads CASSQGDSPRTDTQYF. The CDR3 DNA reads TGCGCCAGCAGCCAAGGGGACTCCCCACGGACAGATACGCAGTATTTT.

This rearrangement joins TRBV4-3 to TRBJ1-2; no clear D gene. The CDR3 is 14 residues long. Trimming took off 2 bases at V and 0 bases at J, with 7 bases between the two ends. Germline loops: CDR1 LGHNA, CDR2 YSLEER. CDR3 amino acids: CASSQNVANYGYTF. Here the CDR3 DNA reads TGCGCCAGCAGCCAAAATGTAGCTAACTATGGCTACACCTTC.

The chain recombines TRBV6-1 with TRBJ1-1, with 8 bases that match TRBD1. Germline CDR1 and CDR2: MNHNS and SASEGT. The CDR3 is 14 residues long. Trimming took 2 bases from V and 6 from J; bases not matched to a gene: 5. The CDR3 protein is CASSERQGSAEAFF. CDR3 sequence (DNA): TGTGCCAGCAGTGAAAGACAGGGGAGCGCTGAAGCTTTCTTT.

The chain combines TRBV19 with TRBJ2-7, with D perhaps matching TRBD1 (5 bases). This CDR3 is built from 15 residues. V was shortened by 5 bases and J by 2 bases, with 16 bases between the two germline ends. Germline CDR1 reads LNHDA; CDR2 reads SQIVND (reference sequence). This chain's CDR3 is CASSPQGPIAYEQYF. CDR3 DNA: TGTGCCAGTAGTCCCCAGGGTCCTATTGCCTACGAGCAGTACTTC.

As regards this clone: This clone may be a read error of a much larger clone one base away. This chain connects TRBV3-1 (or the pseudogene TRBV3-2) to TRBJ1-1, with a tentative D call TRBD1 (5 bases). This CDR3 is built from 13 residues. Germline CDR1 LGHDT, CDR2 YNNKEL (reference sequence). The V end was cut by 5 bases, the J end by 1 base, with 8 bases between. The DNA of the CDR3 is TGTGCCAGCAGCTCGACAGAGAACACTGAAGCTTTCTTT. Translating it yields CASSSTENTEAFF.

The CDR3 region is CASSDSGFGYEQYF. CDR3 nucleotide sequence: TGTGCCAGCAGTGATTCGGGGTTTGGCTACGAGCAGTACTTC. V is TRBV6-1 and J is TRBJ2-7, with D perhaps matching TRBD2 (5 bases). Trimming stripped 3 bases from V and 3 bases from J, with 12 bases between. Per germline, CDR1 MNHNS and CDR2 SASEGT. CDR3 length: 14 residues.